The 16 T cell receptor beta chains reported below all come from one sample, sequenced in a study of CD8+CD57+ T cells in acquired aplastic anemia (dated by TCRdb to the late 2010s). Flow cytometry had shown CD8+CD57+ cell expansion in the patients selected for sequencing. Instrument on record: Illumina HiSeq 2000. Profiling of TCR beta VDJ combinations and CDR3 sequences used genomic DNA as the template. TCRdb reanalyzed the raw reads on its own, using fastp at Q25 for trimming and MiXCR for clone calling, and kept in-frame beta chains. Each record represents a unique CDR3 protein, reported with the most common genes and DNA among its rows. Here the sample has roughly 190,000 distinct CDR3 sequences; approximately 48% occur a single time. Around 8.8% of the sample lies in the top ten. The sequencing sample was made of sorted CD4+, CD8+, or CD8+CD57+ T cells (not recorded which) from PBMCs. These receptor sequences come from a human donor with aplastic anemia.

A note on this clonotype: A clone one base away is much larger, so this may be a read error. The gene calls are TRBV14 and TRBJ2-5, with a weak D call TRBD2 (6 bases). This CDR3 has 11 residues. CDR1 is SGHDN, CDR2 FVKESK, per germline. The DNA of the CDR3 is TGTGCCAGCAGCGAGGAGGGGACCCGGTACTTC. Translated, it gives CASSEEGTRYF.

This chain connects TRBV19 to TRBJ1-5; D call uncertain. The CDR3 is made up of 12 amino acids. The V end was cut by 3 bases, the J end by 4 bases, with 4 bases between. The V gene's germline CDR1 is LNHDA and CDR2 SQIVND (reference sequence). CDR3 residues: CASSIPNQPQHF. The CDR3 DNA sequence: TGTGCCAGTAGTATTCCTAATCAGCCCCAGCATTTT.

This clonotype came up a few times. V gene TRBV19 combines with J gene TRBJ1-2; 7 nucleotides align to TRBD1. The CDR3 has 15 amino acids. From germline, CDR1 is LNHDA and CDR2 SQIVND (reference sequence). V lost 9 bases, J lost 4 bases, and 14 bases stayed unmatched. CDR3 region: CASSQERGGLYGYTF. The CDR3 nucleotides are TGTGCCAGCAGCCAAGAGAGAGGGGGCCTCTATGGCTACACCTTC.

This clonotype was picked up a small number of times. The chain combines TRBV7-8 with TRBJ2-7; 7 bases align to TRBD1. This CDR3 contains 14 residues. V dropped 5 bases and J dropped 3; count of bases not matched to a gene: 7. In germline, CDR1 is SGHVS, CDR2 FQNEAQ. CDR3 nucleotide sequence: TGTGCCAGCAGCGAGGGGACAGTGATCTACGAGCAGTACTTC. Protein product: CASSEGTVIYEQYF.

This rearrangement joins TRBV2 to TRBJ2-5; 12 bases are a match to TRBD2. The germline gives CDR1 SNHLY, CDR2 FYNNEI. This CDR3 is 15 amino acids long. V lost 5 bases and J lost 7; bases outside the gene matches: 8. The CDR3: CASSSLLAGGGTQYF. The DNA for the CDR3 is TGTGCCAGCAGTTCACTACTAGCGGGAGGAGGGACCCAGTACTTC.

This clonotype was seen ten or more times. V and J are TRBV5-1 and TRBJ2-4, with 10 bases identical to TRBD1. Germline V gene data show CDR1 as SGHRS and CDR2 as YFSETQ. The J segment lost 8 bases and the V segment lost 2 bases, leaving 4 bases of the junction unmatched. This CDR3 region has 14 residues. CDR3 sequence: CASSLSGTGDIQYF. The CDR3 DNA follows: TGCGCCAGCAGCTTATCCGGGACAGGGGACATTCAGTACTTC.

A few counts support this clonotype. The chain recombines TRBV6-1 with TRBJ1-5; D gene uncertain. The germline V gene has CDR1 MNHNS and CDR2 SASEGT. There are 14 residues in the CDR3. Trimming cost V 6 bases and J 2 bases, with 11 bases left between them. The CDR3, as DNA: TGTGCCAGCAGCCGGGAGGTGGGCAATCAGCCCCAGCATTTT. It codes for CASSREVGNQPQHF.

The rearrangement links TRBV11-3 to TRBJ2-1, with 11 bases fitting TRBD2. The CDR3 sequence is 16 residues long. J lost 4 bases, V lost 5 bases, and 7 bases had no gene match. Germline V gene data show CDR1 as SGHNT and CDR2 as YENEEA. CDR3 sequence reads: CASSAGTSGRYNEQFF. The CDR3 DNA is TGTGCCAGCAGCGCAGGGACTAGCGGCAGGTACAATGAGCAGTTCTTC.

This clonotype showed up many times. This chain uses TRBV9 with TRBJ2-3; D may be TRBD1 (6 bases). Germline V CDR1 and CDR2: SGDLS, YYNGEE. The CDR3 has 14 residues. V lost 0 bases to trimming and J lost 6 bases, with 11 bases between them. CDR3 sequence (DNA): TGTGCCAGCAGCGTAGTAGGGGGTTTTGATACGCAGTATTTT. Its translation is CASSVVGGFDTQYF.

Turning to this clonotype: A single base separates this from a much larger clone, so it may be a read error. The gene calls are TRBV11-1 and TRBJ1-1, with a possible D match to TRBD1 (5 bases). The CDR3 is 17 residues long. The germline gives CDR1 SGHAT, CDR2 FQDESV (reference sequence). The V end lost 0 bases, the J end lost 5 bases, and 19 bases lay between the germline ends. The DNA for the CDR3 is TGTGCCAGCAGCTTAGCGTCACTGCCCAGGGAGGGTACTGAAGCTTTCTTT. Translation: CASSLASLPREGTEAFF.

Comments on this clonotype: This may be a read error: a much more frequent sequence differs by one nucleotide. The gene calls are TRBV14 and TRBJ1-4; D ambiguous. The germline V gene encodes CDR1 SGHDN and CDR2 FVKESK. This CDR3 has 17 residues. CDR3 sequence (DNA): TGTGCCAGCAGCCAAGCACGGTCGGCAGCCCCCGGGGAGAAACTGTCTTTT. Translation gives CASSQARSAAPGEKLSF.

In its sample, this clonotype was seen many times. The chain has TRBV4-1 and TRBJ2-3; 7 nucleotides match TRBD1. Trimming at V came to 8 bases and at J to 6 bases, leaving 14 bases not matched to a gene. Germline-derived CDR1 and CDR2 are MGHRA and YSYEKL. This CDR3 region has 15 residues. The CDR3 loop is CASLSGSSRGDTQYF. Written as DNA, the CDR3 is TGCGCCAGCCTATCCGGCAGCAGCAGGGGGGATACGCAGTATTTT.

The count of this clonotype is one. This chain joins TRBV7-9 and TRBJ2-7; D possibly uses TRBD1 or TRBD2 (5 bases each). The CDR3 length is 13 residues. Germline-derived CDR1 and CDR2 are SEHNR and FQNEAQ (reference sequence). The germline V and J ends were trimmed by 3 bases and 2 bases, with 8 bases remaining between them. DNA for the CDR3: TGTGCCAGCAGCTTCGGGACCACCTACGAGCAGTACTTC. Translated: CASSFGTTYEQYF.

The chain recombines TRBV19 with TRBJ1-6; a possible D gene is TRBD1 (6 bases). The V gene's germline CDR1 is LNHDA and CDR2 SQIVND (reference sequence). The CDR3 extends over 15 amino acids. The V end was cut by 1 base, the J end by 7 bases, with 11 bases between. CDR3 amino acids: CASSIGRQANSPLHF. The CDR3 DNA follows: TGTGCCAGTAGTATAGGGCGACAGGCCAATTCACCCCTCCACTTT.

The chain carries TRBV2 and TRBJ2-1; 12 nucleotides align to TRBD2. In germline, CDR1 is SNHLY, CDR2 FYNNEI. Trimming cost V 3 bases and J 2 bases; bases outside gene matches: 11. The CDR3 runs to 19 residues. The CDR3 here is CASSDRASGRAPTYNEQFF. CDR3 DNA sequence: TGTGCCAGCAGTGATAGGGCTAGCGGGAGGGCCCCAACCTACAATGAGCAGTTCTTC.

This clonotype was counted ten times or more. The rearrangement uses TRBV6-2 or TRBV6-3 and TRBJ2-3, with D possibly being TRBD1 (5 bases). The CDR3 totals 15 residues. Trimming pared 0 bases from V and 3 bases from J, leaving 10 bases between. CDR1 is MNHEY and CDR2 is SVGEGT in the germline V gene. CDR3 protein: CASSYSGARTDTQYF. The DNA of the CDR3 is TGTGCCAGCAGTTACTCAGGGGCTCGGACAGATACGCAGTATTTT.